This record concerns one T cell receptor (beta chain) sequence. It lacks a known antigen. No clone much larger than this one lies a single base away; base qualities are absent. The CDR3 runs 16 residues from the cysteine to the phenylalanine. Only the CDR3 DNA stays, 48 bases, in frame from base 1. CDR1 and CDR2 were assigned from the germline V gene as SGDLS and YYNGEE. V and J are trimmed by 0 bases and 1 base, and the gene matches miss 5 bases of the junction. Library prep was done by the immunoSEQ multiplex PCR assay. In its TCRdb copy, this immuneACCESS table keeps in-frame sequences only and misses some clones. Where compared with another copy, unresolved V genes explain less than half of these, and the others have no known cause. Present in this sample are approximately 11,000 clones, 78% of which were seen just once. Under 9.5% of the sample is in the top ten clones. This sample is part of a study of T cells after somatic rescue of genetic block (dated by TCRdb to the early 2020s). Regarding the study in general: What the study looked at was long-term robustness, specifically in a T-cell system that came about through somatic rescue of a genetic block in T-cell development.

In this chain, TRBV9 is recombined with TRBJ2-3; TRBD2 aligns with 7 central bases. Sample: peripheral blood mononuclear cells (PBMCs). The clonotype originates from a boy aged 5-17 years. The bases read TGTGCCAGCAGCGTAGGGGCTAGCGGACGCACAGATACGCAGTATTTT. This translates into CASSVGASGRTDTQYF.